This entry is about one T cell receptor beta chain. The antigen remains unidentified. Trimming stripped 7 bases from V and 3 bases from J, with 11 bases between. The V gene's germline CDR1 is SEHNR and CDR2 FQNEAQ (reference sequence). The CDR3 runs 13 residues. These data are taken from a study of shared clonotypes between healthy human individuals. Study summary: Donor composition was two women and a few men, aged 18 to 49. Study-level findings and limits: A small donor pool kept down the genetic and exposure-history diversity that was represented.

HIV-negative, healthy adults without recent acute infections or vaccinations were the donors. In the original workflow: Quality scores were absent from the junction-only immunoSEQ sequences, so filtering differed. Clones were read by immunoSEQ multiplex PCR, and TCRdb kept only the in-frame ones, dropping some. V and J calls and clone size follow that table, whereas D and trimming were derived from the DNA. This table holds around 530,000 clones, roughly 79% found once. V and J are TRBV7-9 and TRBJ2-3, with a tentative D call TRBD2 (5 bases). The source is a middle-aged woman in good health. Some clones in this sample may be carry-over from other donors' samples. The sequenced sample consisted of PBMCs. Here the CDR3 DNA reads TGTGCCAGCAAAAACGGGGTTACAGATACGCAGTATTTT. As protein: CASKNGVTDTQYF.